The clone carrying this TCR beta chain was counted only a few times. Its antigen is not known. This record comes from a study of identical twins. The V gene's germline CDR1 is ENHRY and CDR2 SYGVKD. The ends lost 10 bases at V and 4 bases at J; junction bases unmatched: 15. The CDR3 sequence is 15 residues long. In TCRdb, the 5' RACE reads were re-called with MiXCR into one record per CDR3 protein. The data hold 400,000 to 600,000 distinct CDR3 sequences, with approximately 20% observed a single time. All donors were healthy Caucasians. Points from the study as a whole: The same donors were not followed; conclusions instead depended on cross-sectional statistical analysis.

The same specimen was also included in a second study, on yellow fever vaccine responses in identical twins.

The chain couples TRBV10-3 to TRBJ2-5; 7 bases map to TRBD1. The TCR was taken from a woman under 30 in good health. The sequencing input was CD4+ T cells sorted from blood. The CDR3 nucleotides are TGTGCCACACGACAGGGCCGAAGGGTAGGAGAGACCCAGTACTTC. Its protein product is CATRQGRRVGETQYF.